What follows describes a single T cell receptor (beta chain). No cognate antigen has been identified for it. There are no base qualities to consult, and no much larger clone falls within one base. This sample stems from a study of CD8+ T cells in alopecia areata (dated by TCRdb to 2016 to 2019). Regarding the research as a whole: The treated patients, all with moderate-to-severe alopecia areata, were enrolled in an open-label pilot trial of oral tofacitinib given at 5 to 10 mg twice daily. Amplification of TCRbeta CDR3 regions was done by immunoSEQ multiplex PCR using 35 Vbeta forward primers and 13 Jbeta reverse primers. Scalp clonality was compared among normal scalp (n=4), patchy alopecia areata scalp (n=8), and alopecia totalis/universalis scalp (n=8). The study used high-throughput TCRbeta sequencing to examine T cell clonal expansion in alopecia areata, in both the C3H/HeJ mouse model and human patients. Patients stayed on tofacitinib for 6 to 18 months and then had 6 months of follow-up off drug so that delayed response and recurrence could be assessed. On the human side, TCRbeta sequencing was run on scalp tissue and on sorted CD4+ and CD8+ peripheral blood T cells from healthy controls and from alopecia areata patients with either patchy or totalis/universalis disease. RNA came from the PAXgene miRNA kit for fixed scalp, the miRNeasy kit for PBMCs, and the RNeasy kit for mouse skin. Biopsies were taken from tofacitinib-treated patients at baseline and again at 4 and 24 weeks into treatment, and several of those patients also had a later scalp biopsy.

The meaning of the sample's time point label: baseline before oral tofacitinib. Lesional scalp punch biopsies and peripheral blood were obtained from alopecia areata patients. PBMCs were isolated by density centrifugation and stained for CD3, CD4 and CD8, and CD4+ and CD8+ T cells were sorted on a FACSAria. Library preparation used the immunoSEQ multiplex PCR assay. For TCR sequencing, RNA was extracted from every sample and reverse transcribed into cDNA to serve as template. SuperScript III was used for first-strand cDNA synthesis, primed with a 2:1 mix of oligo-dT and random hexamers. A synthetic immune receptor repertoire was used to gauge amplification bias, and whatever bias remained was removed computationally. The authors' pipeline ran thus. Raw reads were preprocessed for error removal, and CDR3 was defined according to IMGT conventions as running from the conserved cysteine to phenylalanine. To get clonality, Shannon entropy was normalized by log2 of the number of productive unique TCRs and the result was subtracted from 1. CD4 or CD8 identity of scalp clones was inferred by cross-referencing scalp TCRbeta sequences with sorted blood CD4 and CD8 repertoires. The source is immuneACCESS, and TCRdb retained only in-frame sequences with V and J called. Part of the clones is not carried over; for the studies checked, unresolved V genes explain less than half of this, and the remainder is unexplained. The DNA gave D and trimming, while V, J and clone size come from that table. The table for this sample lists hundreds of thousands of clones; around 62% of them were counted only once. 0.45% of the sample comes from the top ten.

Broad study findings and their caveats: Unlike mouse skin, where gammadelta T cells dominate, normal human skin contains resident alphabeta T cells that get sequenced too, which complicates analysis of the scalp TCR repertoire. Lesional scalp, especially in alopecia totalis/universalis, showed higher clonality and more expanded CD8+ clones than normal scalp, suggesting antigenic drive. TCR sequences shared between patients were less clear than in mice, possibly partly because of HLA diversity in the patient population.

The receptor was isolated from a human donor with alopecia areata. The specimen was CD4+ T cells sorted from blood, collected at week 0.

The CDR3 loop reads CAWSGQLDSNQPQHF. The DNA sequence is as follows: TGTGCCTGGAGTGGACAGCTGGATAGCAATCAGCCCCAGCATTTT. The rearranged chain carries TRBV30 and TRBJ1-5; D gene: possibly TRBD1, on 5 matching bases. From cysteine to phenylalanine, the CDR3 is 15 amino acids long. Only the CDR3 region is kept as DNA, spanning 45 bases read in frame from base 1. The germline V gene (reference sequence) provides CDR1 GTSNPN and CDR2 SVGIG. Trimming takes 1 base from V and 0 bases from J, and the germline ends sit 10 bases apart.